Below, one TCR beta chain is given with its context. This CDR3 has 13 amino acids. Germline lookup yields CDR1 DFQATT and CDR2 SNEGSKA (reference sequence). Trimming stripped 5 bases from V and 3 bases from J, with 8 bases between. This sample was taken from a study of T-cell memory formation after mild COVID-19. TCRdb reprocessed the 5' RACE reads with MiXCR, giving one entry per CDR3 protein. Of 300,000 to 350,000 distinct CDR3 sequences listed, over 11% are singletons. The sample was PBMCs or a T cell subset sorted from them (not recorded which). The rearrangement uses TRBV20-1 and TRBJ1-6, with unresolved D. This receptor was identified in a man between 18 and 35 years old who had mild COVID-19 (a few samples of this study predate the infection). Cell type and time point are not known. Written as DNA, the CDR3 is TGCAGTGCTGTCAGGCTCTATAATTCACCCCTCCACTTT. This codes for CSAVRLYNSPLHF.